This is a list of T cell receptor beta chains from one sample in a study of shared clonotypes between healthy human individuals. The assay was immunoSEQ multiplex PCR, and TCRdb's table has in-frame clones only and misses some. Here the sample spans approximately 460,000 clones, roughly three quarters being singletons. The sequencing input was PBMCs. Source of these receptors: a woman aged 35 to 49 in good health. Some clones in this sample may be carry-over from other donors' samples. Each CDR3 is given with its conserved first and last residue. Fields, in order: V gene, J gene, CDR3 protein.

V gene: TRBV9; J gene: TRBJ2-1; CDR3 protein: CASSVDGSGRGNNEQFF
V gene: TRBV29-1; J gene: TRBJ2-5; CDR3 protein: CSVANDRGMGETQYF
V gene: TRBV29-1; J gene: TRBJ2-5; CDR3 protein: CSVERLAQETQYF
V gene: TRBV5-1; J gene: TRBJ2-3; CDR3 protein: CASSLAGIGDTQYF
V gene: TRBV7-8; J gene: TRBJ2-2; CDR3 protein: CASSLARLAKKNTGELFF
V gene: TRBV10-3; J gene: TRBJ2-5; CDR3 protein: CAISGTSGQETQYF
V gene: TRBV6-6; J gene: TRBJ1-4; CDR3 protein: CASSYSGTATNEKLFF
V gene: TRBV5-4; J gene: TRBJ1-2; CDR3 protein: CASSLEAGDGYTF
V gene: TRBV14; J gene: TRBJ1-5; CDR3 protein: CASSPQGDQPQHF
V gene: TRBV4-1; J gene: TRBJ1-2; CDR3 protein: CASSLDRVNYGYTF
V gene: TRBV10-3; J gene: TRBJ1-5; CDR3 protein: CAISQTGTGSNQPQHF
V gene: TRBV5-1; J gene: TRBJ2-3; CDR3 protein: CASSPTSRSTDTQYF
V gene: TRBV9; J gene: TRBJ2-1; CDR3 protein: CASSTTGTGGYNEQFF
V gene: TRBV4-3; J gene: TRBJ2-1; CDR3 protein: CASSQLLAGGEQFF
V gene: TRBV30; J gene: TRBJ2-5; CDR3 protein: CAWSVGETQYF
V gene: TRBV2; J gene: TRBJ2-7; CDR3 protein: CASQTEYAGEQYF
V gene: TRBV9; J gene: TRBJ2-1; CDR3 protein: CASSSGTSGRKTYNEQFF
V gene: TRBV28; J gene: TRBJ1-2; CDR3 protein: CASSRDWTGAVDGYTF
V gene: TRBV6-4; J gene: TRBJ2-3; CDR3 protein: CASSEAAGGADTQYF
V gene: TRBV5-1; J gene: TRBJ2-7; CDR3 protein: CASSLTGSEGEQYF
V gene: TRBV4-1; J gene: TRBJ1-1; CDR3 protein: CASGQVRQSMNTEAFF
V gene: TRBV15; J gene: TRBJ2-7; CDR3 protein: CATSRATGLVSYEQYF
V gene: TRBV9; J gene: TRBJ2-5; CDR3 protein: CASSVAWGGDLQETQYF
V gene: TRBV28; J gene: TRBJ2-7; CDR3 protein: CASSFLRYSPYEQYF
V gene: TRBV18; J gene: TRBJ1-1; CDR3 protein: CASSQRTEAFF
V gene: TRBV4-1; J gene: TRBJ1-3; CDR3 protein: CASSQVGNTIYF
V gene: TRBV7-2; J gene: TRBJ2-1; CDR3 protein: CASSRSSGNNEQFF
V gene: TRBV11-1; J gene: TRBJ2-7; CDR3 protein: CASSPLRGGEQYF
V gene: TRBV21-1; J gene: TRBJ2-2; CDR3 protein: CASKSRKAGGTNTGELFF
V gene: TRBV4-1; J gene: TRBJ2-5; CDR3 protein: CASSQIAGGVETQYF
V gene: TRBV4-2; J gene: TRBJ2-1; CDR3 protein: CASSQEPRGTSPNEQFF
V gene: TRBV2; J gene: TRBJ2-6; CDR3 protein: CATSLAGANVLTF
V gene: TRBV6-5; J gene: TRBJ2-7; CDR3 protein: CASSYRATPSTYEQYF
V gene: TRBV4-3; J gene: TRBJ2-7; CDR3 protein: CASSQDRILHSYEQYF
V gene: TRBV9; J gene: TRBJ1-5; CDR3 protein: CASSPQGFGNQPQHF
V gene: TRBV6-6; J gene: TRBJ1-3; CDR3 protein: CASSYSGGDLRNTIYF
V gene: TRBV18; J gene: TRBJ2-7; CDR3 protein: CASSPGTSGNGGYEQYF
V gene: TRBV5-5; J gene: TRBJ2-2; CDR3 protein: CASSWTGVGELFF
V gene: TRBV11-1; J gene: TRBJ2-7; CDR3 protein: CASSSPLAVSVYEQYF
V gene: TRBV7-9; J gene: TRBJ2-1; CDR3 protein: CASSLETNIYNEQFF
V gene: TRBV29-1; J gene: TRBJ1-1; CDR3 protein: CSVTGTPGTPEAFF
V gene: TRBV7-9; J gene: TRBJ2-7; CDR3 protein: CASSLEDRAYEQYF
V gene: TRBV11-2; J gene: TRBJ2-3; CDR3 protein: CASSFSEDTQYF
V gene: TRBV27; J gene: TRBJ1-2; CDR3 protein: CASSGREGWDGYTF
V gene: TRBV7-2; J gene: TRBJ2-1; CDR3 protein: CASSLVGGGENEQFF
V gene: TRBV7-8; J gene: TRBJ2-1; CDR3 protein: CASSLVGGPIDNEQFF
V gene: TRBV5-1; J gene: TRBJ1-1; CDR3 protein: CASSSAGLTGGEASF
V gene: TRBV29-1; J gene: TRBJ2-7; CDR3 protein: CSATEGYEQYF
V gene: TRBV7-2; J gene: TRBJ2-7; CDR3 protein: CASSSGRGYEQYF
V gene: TRBV28; J gene: TRBJ2-1; CDR3 protein: CASSWVNSYNEQFF
V gene: TRBV5-6; J gene: TRBJ1-2; CDR3 protein: CASNRIRGRNYGYTF
V gene: TRBV29-1; J gene: TRBJ2-5; CDR3 protein: CSVDREVETQYF
V gene: TRBV28; J gene: TRBJ2-3; CDR3 protein: CASSLSVPDTQYF
V gene: TRBV5-4; J gene: TRBJ2-3; CDR3 protein: CAGAGGTSTDTQYF